Following are 16 T cell receptor beta chains from one sample sequenced in a study of blood T cell repertoires in COVID-19. TCRdb's table, derived via immunoSEQ multiplex PCR, lists solely in-frame clones and lacks some. This sample has about 170,000 clones, with 86% found just once. Sequencing was carried out using peripheral blood. Receptors were obtained from a woman aged 80 or older in a cohort sampled during active or convalescent COVID-19.

The CDR3 protein is CAWNRLAGVETQYF. CDR3 sequence (DNA): TGTGCCTGGAACAGACTAGCGGGAGTAGAGACCCAGTACTTC. V and J are TRBV30 and TRBJ2-5; TRBD2 matches 12 bases. In germline, CDR1 is GTSNPN, CDR2 SVGIG (reference sequence). Losses at the gene ends were 4 bases for V and 4 bases for J; bases not matched to a gene: 4. The length of the CDR3 is 14 residues.

The CDR3 loop is CASKGTSGSNEQFF. CDR3 DNA sequence: TGTGCCAGCAAAGGGACTAGCGGCAGCAATGAGCAGTTCTTC. The rearrangement links TRBV27 to TRBJ2-1, with TRBD2 identical over 11 bases. The germline gives CDR1 MNHEY, CDR2 SMNVEV (reference sequence). CDR3 length: 14 residues. V shed 7 bases and J 6 bases; nucleotides not matched to a gene: 5.

V is TRBV9 and J is TRBJ1-5; 8 bases are a match to TRBD1. From germline, CDR1 is SGDLS and CDR2 YYNGEE. J lost 7 bases, V lost 2 bases, and 5 bases had no gene match. The CDR3 runs to 14 residues. The CDR3 coding sequence is TGTGCCAGCAGCGTGACAGGGGTGGGACAGCCCCAGCATTTT. Its translation: CASSVTGVGQPQHF.

The V and J genes are TRBV6-6 and TRBJ2-3; weak D call: TRBD2 (6 bases). CDR3 size: 14 residues. Germline lookup yields CDR1 MNHNY and CDR2 SVGAGI (reference sequence). V was pared by 6 bases and J by 8 bases, with 18 bases between. The CDR3 loop reads CASSRGLRPGTQYF. The CDR3 region has the DNA TGTGCCAGCAGCCGGGGACTCCGCCCGGGTACGCAGTATTTT.

The chain links TRBV7-2 to TRBJ1-1, with TRBD1 as a possible D gene (6 bases). The CDR3 extends over 14 amino acids. Germline CDR1 is SGHTA and CDR2 is FQGNSA. Trimming took off 1 base at V and 5 bases at J, with 11 bases between the two ends. The CDR3 DNA follows: TGTGCCAGCAGCTTAGTAGGACAGTATACTGAAGCTTTCTTT. It encodes CASSLVGQYTEAFF.

The gene calls are TRBV6-5 and TRBJ2-5; 7 bases map to TRBD1. Looked up from germline, CDR1 is MNHEY and CDR2 is SVGAGI. V was pared by 9 bases and J by 3 bases, with 7 bases of the junction left unmatched. The CDR3 has 13 residues. The CDR3 region is CASQTGPKETQYF. The DNA of the CDR3 is TGTGCCAGTCAGACAGGGCCCAAAGAGACCCAGTACTTC.

The rearrangement joins TRBV2 to TRBJ2-7; tentatively, D is TRBD2 (6 bases). This CDR3 is 16 amino acids long. The V and J ends lost 4 bases and 3 bases respectively, with 19 bases between them. Germline loops: CDR1 SNHLY, CDR2 FYNNEI. The CDR3 loop is CASSGGWLAELYEQYF. The CDR3 DNA reads as TGTGCCAGCAGTGGCGGTTGGTTAGCGGAGCTCTACGAGCAGTACTTC.

The chain links TRBV27 to TRBJ2-1; TRBD2 agrees at 10 bases. With V trimmed by 5 bases and J by 9 bases, 10 bases remained unmatched. Germline lookup yields CDR1 MNHEY and CDR2 SMNVEV (reference sequence). This CDR3 contains 15 residues. CDR3 sequence reads: CASSPTLAGGGEQFF. The DNA for the CDR3 is TGTGCCAGCAGTCCGACATTAGCGGGAGGAGGTGAGCAGTTCTTC.

This sequence joins TRBV6-5 and TRBJ2-1, with D perhaps TRBD2 (6 bases). This CDR3 contains 14 residues. V lost 7 bases and J lost 6, with 16 bases in between. Germline V gives CDR1 MNHEY, CDR2 SVGAGI. The CDR3 loop reads CASTSQRALNEQFF. As DNA, the CDR3 is TGTGCCAGCACCTCTCAGCGGGCCCTCAATGAGCAGTTCTTC.

This chain joins TRBV5-6 and TRBJ2-5, with a weak D call TRBD2 (6 bases). The CDR3 runs 14 residues. V lost 6 bases and J lost 2, with 14 bases in between. The germline CDR1 and CDR2 sequences are SGHDT and YYEEEE. Written as DNA, the CDR3 is TGTGCCAGCATGGGGGGAAGGTGGCAAGAGACCCAGTACTTC. It translates to CASMGGRWQETQYF.

The chain has TRBV11-3 and TRBJ2-1; no reliable D call. The V gene's germline CDR1 is SGHNT and CDR2 YENEEA. V lost 0 bases and J lost 0, with 15 bases in between. The CDR3 totals 18 residues. DNA for the CDR3: TGTGCCAGCAGCTTAGATCGTTGGCTAGAGAACTCCTACAATGAGCAGTTCTTC. Residues: CASSLDRWLENSYNEQFF.

The chain links TRBV28 to TRBJ1-3, with D tentatively TRBD1 (5 bases). V lost 6 bases and J lost 3, with 18 bases in between. CDR1 MDHEN and CDR2 SYDVKM come from the germline V gene. The CDR3 extends over 16 amino acids. The CDR3: CASRTTTRRVGNTIYF. Written as DNA, the CDR3 is TGTGCCAGCAGGACAACAACACGCAGGGTTGGAAACACCATATATTTT.

The sample holds one count of this clone. V gene TRBV7-6 combines with J gene TRBJ1-3, with 7 nucleotides matching TRBD1. The CDR3 sequence is 15 residues long. Germline CDR1 and CDR2: SGHVS and FNYEAQ. Losses at the gene ends were 4 bases for V and 0 bases for J; bases not matched to a gene: 3. CDR3 in amino acids: CASSSGQFSGNTIYF. CDR3 DNA sequence: TGTGCCAGCAGCTCGGGACAGTTCTCTGGAAACACCATATATTTT.

The J gene is TRBJ1-2, the V gene TRBV3-1 (or the pseudogene TRBV3-2), with D possibly TRBD1 on 5 matching bases. Trimming pared 0 bases from V and 6 bases from J, leaving 8 bases between. This CDR3 has 13 amino acids. Germline CDR1 and CDR2: LGHDT and YNNKEL (reference sequence). CDR3 DNA: TGTGCCAGCAGCCAAGAAAAGGGGCATGGCTACACCTTC. Amino acids: CASSQEKGHGYTF.

The V gene is TRBV27, the J gene TRBJ1-6; 10 bases match TRBD1. The germline V gene encodes CDR1 MNHEY and CDR2 SMNVEV (reference sequence). V trimming: 6 bases; J trimming: 3 bases; junction bases outside the gene matches: 5. This CDR3 is built from 16 residues. The CDR3 region is CASRLTGGSYNSPLHF. The CDR3, as DNA: TGTGCCAGCAGACTGACAGGGGGCAGCTATAATTCACCCCTCCACTTT.

The J gene is TRBJ2-7, the V gene TRBV7-6; D remains ambiguous. V was clipped by 5 bases and J by 4 bases, with 9 bases between them. Germline loops: CDR1 SGHVS, CDR2 FNYEAQ. This CDR3 contains 12 residues. In DNA, the CDR3 is TGTGCCAGCAGCCCCCTCAGTTACGAGCAGTACTTC. This encodes CASSPLSYEQYF.